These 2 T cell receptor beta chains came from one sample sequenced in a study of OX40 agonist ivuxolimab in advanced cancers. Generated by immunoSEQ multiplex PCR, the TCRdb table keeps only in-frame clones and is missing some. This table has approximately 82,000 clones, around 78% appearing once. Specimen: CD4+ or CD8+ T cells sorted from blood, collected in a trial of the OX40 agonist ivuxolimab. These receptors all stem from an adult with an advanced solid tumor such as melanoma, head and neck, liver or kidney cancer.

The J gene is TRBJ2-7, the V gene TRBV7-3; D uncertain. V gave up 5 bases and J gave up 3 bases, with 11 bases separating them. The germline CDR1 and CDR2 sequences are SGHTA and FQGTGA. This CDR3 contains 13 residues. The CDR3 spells CASSAQGDYEQYF. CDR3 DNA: TGTGCCAGCAGCGCACAAGGTGACTACGAGCAGTACTTC.

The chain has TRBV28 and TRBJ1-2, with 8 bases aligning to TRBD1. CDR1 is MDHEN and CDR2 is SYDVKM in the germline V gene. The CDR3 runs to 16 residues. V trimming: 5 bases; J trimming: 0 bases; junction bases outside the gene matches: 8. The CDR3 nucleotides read TGTGCCAGCAGTCTGACTGGACAGGGCCCTAACTATGGCTACACCTTC. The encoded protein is CASSLTGQGPNYGYTF.